The T cell receptor beta chain described here comes from a study of cytomegalovirus exposure and HLA in healthy donors. With regard to this clone: Its target is unknown.

Primers for the PCR totalled 60 Vbeta and 13 Jbeta. Assay: immunoSEQ multiplex PCR; the TCRdb copy retains only in-frame clones and omits some. Of about 120,000 clones listed, about 69% are singletons. Study results and limitations: The authors later linked a missense DCLRE1C variant to TCR beta V- and J-gene trimming. Earlier findings revealed that most TCR beta V segments proved productive either about 87% or about 30% of the time. A later analysis showed TCR association rates differing by HLA locus, peaking at DRB1 and lowest at HLA-C.

This receptor was identified in a woman between 18 and 29 years old in good health and CMV-seronegative. Source material: PBMCs.

In DNA, the CDR3 is TGTGCCATCCACGACAGGGGAGTTGATGGCTACACCTTC. Residues: CAIHDRGVDGYTF. The rearrangement uses TRBV10-3 and TRBJ1-2; 8 positions match TRBD1. CDR1 ENHRY and CDR2 SYGVKD come from the germline V gene. The CDR3 runs 13 residues. The V gene end was trimmed by 8 bases and the J gene end by 6 bases; junction bases not matched to a gene: 8.